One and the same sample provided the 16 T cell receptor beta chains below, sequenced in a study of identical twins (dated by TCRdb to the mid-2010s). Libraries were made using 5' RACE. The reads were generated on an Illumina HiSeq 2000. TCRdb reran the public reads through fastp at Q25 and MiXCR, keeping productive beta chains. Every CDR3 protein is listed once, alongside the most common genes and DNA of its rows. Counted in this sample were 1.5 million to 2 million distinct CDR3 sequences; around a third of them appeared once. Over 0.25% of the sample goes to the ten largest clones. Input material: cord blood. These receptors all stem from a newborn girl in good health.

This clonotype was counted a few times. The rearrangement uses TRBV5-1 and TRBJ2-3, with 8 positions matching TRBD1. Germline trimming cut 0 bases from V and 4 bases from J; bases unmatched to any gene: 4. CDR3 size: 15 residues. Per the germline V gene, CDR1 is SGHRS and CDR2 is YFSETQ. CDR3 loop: CASSLVQGASDTQYF. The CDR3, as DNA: TGCGCCAGCAGCTTGGTCCAGGGGGCGTCAGATACGCAGTATTTT.

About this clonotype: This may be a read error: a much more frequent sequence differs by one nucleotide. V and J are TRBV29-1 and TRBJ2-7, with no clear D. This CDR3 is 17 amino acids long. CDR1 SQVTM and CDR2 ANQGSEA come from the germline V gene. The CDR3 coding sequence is TGCAGCGTTTTTTCTCGGTCTTCAAAGGGCCTCTCCTACGGGCAGTACTTC. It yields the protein CSVFSRSSKGLSYGQYF.

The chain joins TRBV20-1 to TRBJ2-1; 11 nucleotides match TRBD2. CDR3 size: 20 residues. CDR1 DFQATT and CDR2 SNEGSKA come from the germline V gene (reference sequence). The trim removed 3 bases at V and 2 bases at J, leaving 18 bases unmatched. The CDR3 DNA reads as TGCAGTGCTAGGGACCGGATGGGACTAGCGGCACACGAGACCTACAATGAGCAGTTCTTC. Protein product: CSARDRMGLAAHETYNEQFF.

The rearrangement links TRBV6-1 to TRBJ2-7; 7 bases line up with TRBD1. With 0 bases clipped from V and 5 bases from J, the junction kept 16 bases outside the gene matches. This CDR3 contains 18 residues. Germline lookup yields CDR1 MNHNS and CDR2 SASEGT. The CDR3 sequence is CASSEALFQLRGLNEQYF. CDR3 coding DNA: TGTGCCAGCAGTGAAGCCCTCTTTCAACTAAGGGGGCTAAACGAGCAGTACTTC.

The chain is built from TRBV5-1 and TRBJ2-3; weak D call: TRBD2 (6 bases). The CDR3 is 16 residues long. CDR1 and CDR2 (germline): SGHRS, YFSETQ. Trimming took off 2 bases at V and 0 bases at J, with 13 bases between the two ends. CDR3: CASSLRGVTSTDTQYF. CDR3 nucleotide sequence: TGCGCCAGCAGCTTACGCGGGGTAACTAGCACAGATACGCAGTATTTT.

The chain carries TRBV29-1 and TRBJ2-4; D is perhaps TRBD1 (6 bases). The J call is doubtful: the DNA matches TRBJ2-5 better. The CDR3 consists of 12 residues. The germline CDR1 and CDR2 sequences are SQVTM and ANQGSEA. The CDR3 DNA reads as TGCAGCGTTGAAGAGGGGGCGGGGACCCAGTACTTC. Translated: CSVEEGAGTQYF.

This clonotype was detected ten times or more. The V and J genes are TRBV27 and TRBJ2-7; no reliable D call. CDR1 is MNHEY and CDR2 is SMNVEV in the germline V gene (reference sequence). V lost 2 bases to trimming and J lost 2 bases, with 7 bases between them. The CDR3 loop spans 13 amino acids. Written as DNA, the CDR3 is TGTGCCAGCAGTTTAATCGGGCCCTACGAGCAGTACTTC. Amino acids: CASSLIGPYEQYF.

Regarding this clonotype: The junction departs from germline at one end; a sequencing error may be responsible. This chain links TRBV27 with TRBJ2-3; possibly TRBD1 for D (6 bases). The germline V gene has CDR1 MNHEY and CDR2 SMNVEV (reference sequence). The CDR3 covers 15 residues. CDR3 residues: CVSSLGQTSTDTQYF. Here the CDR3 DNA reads TGTGTCAGCAGTCTCGGACAGACTAGCACAGATACGCAGTATTTT.

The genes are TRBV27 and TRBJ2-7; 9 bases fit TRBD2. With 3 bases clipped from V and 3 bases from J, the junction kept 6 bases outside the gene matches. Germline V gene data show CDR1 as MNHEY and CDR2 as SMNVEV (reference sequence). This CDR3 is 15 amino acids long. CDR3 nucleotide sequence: TGTGCCAGCAGTTTTCGGCGGGGGGGCCTCTACGAGCAGTACTTC. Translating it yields CASSFRRGGLYEQYF.

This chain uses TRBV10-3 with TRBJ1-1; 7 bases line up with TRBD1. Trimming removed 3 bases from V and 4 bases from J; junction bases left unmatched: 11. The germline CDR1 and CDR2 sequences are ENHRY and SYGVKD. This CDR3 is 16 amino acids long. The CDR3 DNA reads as TGTGCCATCAGTGAAGTCCTGGAGGGGGCTCCCACTGAAGCTTTCTTT. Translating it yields CAISEVLEGAPTEAFF.

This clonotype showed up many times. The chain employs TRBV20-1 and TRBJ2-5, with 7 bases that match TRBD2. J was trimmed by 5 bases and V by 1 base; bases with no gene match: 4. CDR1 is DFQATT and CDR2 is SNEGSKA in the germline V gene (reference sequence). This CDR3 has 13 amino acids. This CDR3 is CSARGTSKETQYF. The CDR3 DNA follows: TGCAGTGCTAGAGGGACTAGTAAGGAGACCCAGTACTTC.

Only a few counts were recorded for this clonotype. The CDR3 protein is CASSLEAGRNIQYF. CDR3 nucleotide sequence: TGCGCCAGCAGCTTGGAGGCAGGGCGCAACATTCAGTACTTC. The chain links TRBV5-1 to TRBJ2-4; the D gene is possibly TRBD1 (5 bases). Germline CDR1 reads SGHRS; CDR2 reads YFSETQ. The CDR3 has 14 amino acids. Trimming cost V 0 bases and J 7 bases, with 11 bases left between them.

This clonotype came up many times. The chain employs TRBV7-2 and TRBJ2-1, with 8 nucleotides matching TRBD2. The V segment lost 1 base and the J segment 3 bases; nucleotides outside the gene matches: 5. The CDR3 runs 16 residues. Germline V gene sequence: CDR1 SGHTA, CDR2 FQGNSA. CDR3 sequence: CASSLVRGGSYNEQFF. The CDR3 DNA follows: TGTGCCAGCAGCTTAGTACGGGGGGGGAGCTACAATGAGCAGTTCTTC.

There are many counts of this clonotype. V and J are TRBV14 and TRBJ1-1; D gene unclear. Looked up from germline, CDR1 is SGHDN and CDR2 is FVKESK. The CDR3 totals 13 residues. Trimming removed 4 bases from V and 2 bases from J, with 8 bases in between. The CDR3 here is CASSPQANTEAFF. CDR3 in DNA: TGTGCCAGCAGCCCGCAGGCAAACACTGAAGCTTTCTTT.

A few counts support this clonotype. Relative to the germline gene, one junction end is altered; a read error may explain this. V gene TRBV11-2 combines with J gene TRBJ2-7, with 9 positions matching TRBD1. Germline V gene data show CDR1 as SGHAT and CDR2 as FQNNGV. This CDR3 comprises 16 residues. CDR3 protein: CASREIRDRARYEQYF. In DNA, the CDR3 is TGCGCCAGCAGAGAGATCCGGGACAGGGCCCGCTACGAGCAGTACTTC.

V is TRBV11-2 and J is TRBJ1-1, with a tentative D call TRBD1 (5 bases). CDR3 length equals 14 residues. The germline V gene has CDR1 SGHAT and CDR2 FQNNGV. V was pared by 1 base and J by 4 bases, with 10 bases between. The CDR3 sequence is CASSLVRVTTEAFF. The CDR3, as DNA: TGTGCCAGCAGCTTAGTCAGGGTGACCACTGAAGCTTTCTTT.